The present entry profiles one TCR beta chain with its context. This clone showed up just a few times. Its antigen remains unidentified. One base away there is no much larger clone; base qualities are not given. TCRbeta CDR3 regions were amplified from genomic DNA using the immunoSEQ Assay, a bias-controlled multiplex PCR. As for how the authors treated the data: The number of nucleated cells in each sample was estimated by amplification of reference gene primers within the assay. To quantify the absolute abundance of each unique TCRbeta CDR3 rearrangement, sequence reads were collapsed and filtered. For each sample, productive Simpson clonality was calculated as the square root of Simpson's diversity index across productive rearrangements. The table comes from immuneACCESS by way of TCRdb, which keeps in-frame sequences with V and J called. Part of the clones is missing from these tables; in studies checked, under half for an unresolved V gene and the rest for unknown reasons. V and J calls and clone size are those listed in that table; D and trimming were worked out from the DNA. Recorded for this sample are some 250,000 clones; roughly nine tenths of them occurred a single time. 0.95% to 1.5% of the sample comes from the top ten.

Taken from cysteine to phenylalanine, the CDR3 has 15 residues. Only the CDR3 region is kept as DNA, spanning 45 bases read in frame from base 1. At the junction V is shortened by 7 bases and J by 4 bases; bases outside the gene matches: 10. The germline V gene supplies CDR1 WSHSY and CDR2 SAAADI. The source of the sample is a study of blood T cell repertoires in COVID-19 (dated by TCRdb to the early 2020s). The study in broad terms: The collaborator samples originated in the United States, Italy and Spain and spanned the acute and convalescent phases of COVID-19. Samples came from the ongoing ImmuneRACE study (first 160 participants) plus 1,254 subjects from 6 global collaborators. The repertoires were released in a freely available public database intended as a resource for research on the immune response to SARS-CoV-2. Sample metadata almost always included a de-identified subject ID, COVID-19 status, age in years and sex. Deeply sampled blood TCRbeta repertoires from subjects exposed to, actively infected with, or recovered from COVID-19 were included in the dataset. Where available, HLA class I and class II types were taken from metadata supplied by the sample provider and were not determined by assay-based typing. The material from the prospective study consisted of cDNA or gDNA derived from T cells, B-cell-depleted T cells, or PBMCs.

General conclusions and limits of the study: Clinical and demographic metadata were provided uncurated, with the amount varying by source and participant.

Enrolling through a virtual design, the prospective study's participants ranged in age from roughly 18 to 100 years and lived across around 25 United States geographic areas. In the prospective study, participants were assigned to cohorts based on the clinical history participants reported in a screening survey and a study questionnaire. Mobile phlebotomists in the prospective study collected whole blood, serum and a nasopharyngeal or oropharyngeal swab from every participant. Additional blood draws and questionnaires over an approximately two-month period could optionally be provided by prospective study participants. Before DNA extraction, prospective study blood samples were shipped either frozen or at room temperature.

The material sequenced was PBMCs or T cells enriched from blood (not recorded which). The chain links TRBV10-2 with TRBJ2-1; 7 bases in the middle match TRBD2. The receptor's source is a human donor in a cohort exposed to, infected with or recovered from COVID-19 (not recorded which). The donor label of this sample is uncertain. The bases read TGCGCCAGCACCTCTCGGGGGGACCAGTACAATGAGCAGTTCTTC. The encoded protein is CASTSRGDQYNEQFF.